One sample yielded the 6 T cell receptor beta chains listed below, sequenced in a study of human T cells and chemical hapten exposure. TCRdb recomputed calls from the RACE reads with MiXCR, one row per CDR3 protein. The repertoire has tens of thousands of distinct CDR3 sequences, approximately 9.9% of them found once; the top ten carry roughly 5.2%. Stated time point: pre-sensitization, week 0. As to treatment: therapeutic diphenylcyclopropenone sensitization with weekly scalp DPC. Source: whole blood, taken in connection with sensitization to the hapten diphenylcyclopropenone (DPC). The receptor set was obtained from a woman between 50 and 59 years old with alopecia areata. Some clones in this sample may be carry-over from other donors' samples.

This clonotype was picked up a small number of times. This rearrangement joins TRBV11-3 to TRBJ2-1, with 7 nucleotides matching TRBD1. This CDR3 region has 16 residues. V dropped 5 bases and J dropped 1; count of bases not matched to a gene: 8. Germline CDR1 SGHNT, CDR2 YENEEA. The CDR3 is CASSLRGQSSYNEQFF. The CDR3, as DNA: TGTGCCAGCAGCCTCCGGGGACAGTCATCCTACAATGAGCAGTTCTTC.

This clonotype came up a few times. This rearrangement joins TRBV18 to TRBJ2-2; 12 positions agree with TRBD2. This CDR3 region has 20 residues. CDR1 and CDR2 from the germline V gene are KGHSH and LQKENI. J was trimmed by 5 bases and V by 3 bases; bases with no gene match: 16. CDR3: CASSPTTGLAGPYRTGELFF. The CDR3 nucleotides read TGTGCCAGCTCACCGACAACAGGACTAGCGGGACCTTATCGGACCGGGGAGCTGTTTTTT.

The J gene is TRBJ1-2, the V gene TRBV6-2 or TRBV6-3; D is unresolved. V was cut by 6 bases and J by 4 bases, with 15 bases left in between. The germline gives CDR1 MNHEY, CDR2 SVGEGT. The CDR3 runs 14 residues. In nucleotides, the CDR3 is TGTGCCAGCAGCGACACCCGGAGAACCTATGGCTACACCTTC. Its translation: CASSDTRRTYGYTF.

A remark on this clonotype: An end of the junction differs from the germline gene, which may be a read error. This chain connects TRBV12-3 or TRBV12-4 to TRBJ2-2; D gene uncertain. The CDR3 extends over 13 amino acids. This CDR3 is CASKQSAPGELFF. The CDR3 DNA follows: TGTGCAAGCAAGCAATCAGCTCCCGGGGAGCTGTTTTTT.

This chain uses TRBV7-8 with TRBJ2-6; D might be TRBD2 (6 bases). Germline V gives CDR1 SGHVS, CDR2 FQNEAQ. Trimming left V 1 base short and J 7 bases short, with 20 bases between. The CDR3 has 18 residues. CDR3 loop: CASSLVEDGLLLANVLTF. The CDR3 region has the DNA TGTGCCAGCAGCTTAGTTGAGGACGGACTACTCTTAGCCAACGTCCTGACTTTC.

V and J are TRBV18 and TRBJ1-2; D might be TRBD1 (5 bases). Germline lookup yields CDR1 KGHSH and CDR2 LQKENI. The CDR3 consists of 15 residues. Trimming took 1 base from V and 2 from J, leaving 11 bases between them. CDR3 sequence (DNA): TGTGCCAGCTCACCACTAAAACAGGTCAACTATGGCTACACCTTC. This encodes CASSPLKQVNYGYTF. The full variable domain, its missing parts supplied by reference TRBV18 and TRBJ1-2, is NAGVMQNPRHLVRRRGQEARLRCSPMKGHSHVYWYRQLPEEGLKFMVYLQKENIIDESGMPKERFSAEFPKEGPSILRIQQVVRGDSAAYFCASSPLKQVNYGYTFGSGTRLTVV.